The rows below give T cell receptor beta chains drawn from one sample of a study of vaccination and CD4 T cells after COVID-19. No antigen has been assigned to these receptors. TCRdb passed the PCR reads through MiXCR, listing each CDR3 protein once. The sample shows 4,500 or so distinct CDR3 sequences, 20% of them seen only once. The sequencing input was CD4+ T cells from blood, cultured in vitro. All receptors come from a human donor who had recovered from COVID-19. CDR3s include the opening cysteine and the closing phenylalanine or tryptophan. D genes are given only for firm matches. Clone size is given for some rows only: seen once, a few or many times, or a class if the clone is expanded.

>.|TRBJ1-5|TRBD1|TRBV30
TGTGCCTGGAGTGTACATTGGACAGGAGATATAGGCAATCAGCCCCAGCATTTT
CAWSVHWTGDIGNQPQHF
>few|TRBJ1-6|TRBD1|TRBV6-1
TGTGCCAGCAGCCGGACAGGAGGGAGTTCACCCCTCCACTTT
CASSRTGGSSPLHF
>.|TRBJ1-4|.|TRBV20-1
TGCAGTGCTAGAGATCGCGGCAGGGTCAGAGAAAAACTGTTTTTT
CSARDRGRVREKLFF
>few|TRBJ1-2|TRBD1|TRBV6-5
TGTGCCAGCAGTTACGCAGGACAGGGCCATGGCTACACCTTC
CASSYAGQGHGYTF
>.|TRBJ2-1|.|TRBV29-1
TGCAGCGTTCGAGACGCCCTTCGGAATGAGCAGTTCTTC
CSVRDALRNEQFF
>.|TRBJ2-1|TRBD2|TRBV7-2
TGTGCCAGCAGCTTTCCAGGCCGCGGGGGTAGCTCCTACAATGAGCAGTTCTTC
CASSFPGRGGSSYNEQFF
>medium-sized|TRBJ1-2|.|TRBV20-1
TGCAGTGCTAGAGGGGGGCCCTCCTCTATGGCTAGCACCTTC
CSARGGPSSMASTF
>few|TRBJ1-6|TRBD1|TRBV23-1
TGCGCCAGCAGTCGCCGACATCGACAGGGTTATTCACCCCTCCACTTT
CASSRRHRQGYSPLHF
>large|TRBJ1-2|.|TRBV12-2
TGTGCAAGTCGCTTAGCGTCAGGGGGCAATCCACGTCGCTATGGCTACACCTTC
CASRLASGGNPRRYGYTF
>medium-sized|TRBJ1-1|.|TRBV6-1
TGTGCCAGCAGTGAAGCGCGCAACTCCCCCCATACTGAAGCTTTCTTT
CASSEARNSPHTEAFF
>.|TRBJ1-1|.|TRBV20-1
TGCAGTGCTAGAGGGTTGGCAGCTGAAGCTTTCTTT
CSARGLAAEAFF
>few|TRBJ1-3|.|TRBV30
TGTGCCTGGTCGGACTCTGGAAACACCATATATTTT
CAWSDSGNTIYF
>few|TRBJ2-2|.|TRBV2
TGTGCCAGCAAAGAGACTAGGAACACCGGGGAGCTGTTTTTT
CASKETRNTGELFF
>few|TRBJ2-5|.|TRBV12-3/TRBV12-4
TGTGCCAGCACTCCACCGGGTCCCCGAGGAGAGACCCAGTACTTC
CASTPPGPRGETQYF
>.|TRBJ2-1|TRBD2|TRBV20-1
TGCAGTGCTAAAGCTAGCGGGGGGGTTCGGTCGAGCAATGAGCAGTTCTTC
CSAKASGGVRSSNEQFF
>.|TRBJ1-6|.|TRBV5-4
TGTGCCAGCAGCCTGGAAGGGGGAGTGCCCCTCCACTTT
CASSLEGGVPLHF
>few|TRBJ1-2|.|TRBV30
TGTGCCTGGAGATACAGGGCTGGCTACACCTTC
CAWRYRAGYTF
>few|TRBJ1-6|.|TRBV6-5
TGTGCCAGCAGTTTGGACTCGAGCTCCTATAATTCACCCCTCCACTTT
CASSLDSSSYNSPLHF
>.|TRBJ2-7|.|TRBV6-1
TGTGCCAGCAGCTTGACGTACCTCTGGGAGCAGTACTTC
CASSLTYLWEQYF
>few|TRBJ1-6|TRBD1|TRBV6-1
TGTGCCACTAGGACAGGGGCCTATAATTCACCCCTCCACTTT
CATRTGAYNSPLHF
>few|TRBJ2-6|TRBD2|TRBV10-2
TGCGCCAGCAGTGGGGGACTAGCGGGGGGGCCGGCCGGGGCCAACGTCCTGACTTTC
CASSGGLAGGPAGANVLTF
>.|TRBJ2-2|.|TRBV5-4
TGTGCCAGCAGCCCAGGGACCGGGACGGGGAGGACCGGGGAGCTGTTTTTT
CASSPGTGTGRTGELFF
>few|TRBJ2-5|.|TRBV20-1
TGCAGTGCTCTGGGACCCTACCAAGAGACCCAGTACTTC
CSALGPYQETQYF
>.|TRBJ2-3|TRBD2|TRBV4-2
TGTGCCAGCAGCCCCGGGACTAGCGGGGGGGCCGCGAATACGCAGTATTTT
CASSPGTSGGAANTQYF
>few|TRBJ2-5|.|TRBV2
TGTGCCAGCAGTGAAGCCGGGGGGCGGACCCAGTACTTC
CASSEAGGRTQYF
>.|TRBJ2-7|.|TRBV5-6
TGTGCCAGCAGCTTGGACTTGTCGGGGACGGGTCTTCAGGACTTC
CASSLDLSGTGLQDF
>few|TRBJ2-7|.|TRBV5-1
TGCGCCAGCAGCCTCGAAGGGGCTGCCCGATCCTACGAGCAGTACTTC
CASSLEGAARSYEQYF
>.|TRBJ2-1|TRBD2|TRBV6-1
TGTGCCAGCAGTGATTACGACAACAGCGGGGGGGCTTACAATGAGCAGTTCTTC
CASSDYDNSGGAYNEQFF
>medium-sized|TRBJ1-5|TRBD1|TRBV6-1
TGTGCCAGCGGGACGACAGGGGCGATTCAGCCCCAGCATTTT
CASGTTGAIQPQHF
>.|TRBJ1-1|.|TRBV12-3/TRBV12-4
TGTGCCAGCAGTTCGGATGGAGGGGCCGCGGCTTTCTTT
CASSSDGGAAAFF
>few|TRBJ1-1|.|TRBV5-1
TGCGCCAGCAGCTCGACTACGAACACTGAAGCTTTCTTT
CASSSTTNTEAFF
>.|TRBJ2-6|.|TRBV11-2
TGTGCCAGCAGCTATGGGTCGGCCGGGGCCAACGTCCTGACTTTC
CASSYGSAGANVLTF
>.|TRBJ2-3|.|TRBV12-2
TGTGCAAGTCGCTTAGGTAATACGTCCGTGACTAGCGGAAGGGGAGATACGCAGTATTTT
CASRLGNTSVTSGRGDTQYF
>few|TRBJ2-3|.|TRBV4-1
TGCGCCAGCAGCCAAGACTATGGGACCTATAACACAGATACGCAGTATTTT
CASSQDYGTYNTDTQYF
>.|TRBJ2-7|TRBD2|TRBV20-1
TGCAGTGCTAGAGTCGGGGGGGCCCCCTACGAGCAGTACTTC
CSARVGGAPYEQYF
>few|TRBJ2-2|TRBD2|TRBV2
TGTGCCAGCGCGACTGGGACTACCGGCGGGGAGCTGTTTTTT
CASATGTTGGELFF
>.|TRBJ2-7|TRBD2|TRBV20-1
TGCAGCACGGGACTAGCTTACGAGCAGTACTTC
CSTGLAYEQYF
>.|TRBJ2-1|TRBD2|TRBV18
TGTGCCAGCTCACCGACTAGCGGGGCGGGTGATGAGCAGTTCTTC
CASSPTSGAGDEQFF
>large|TRBJ1-2|TRBD1|TRBV2
TGTGCCAGCAGTTTTACTGACAGGGTGGGCTATGGCTACACCTTC
CASSFTDRVGYGYTF
>few|TRBJ2-5|.|TRBV7-7
TGTGCTAGCAGGAGGGGAGGCTCAGCTCAAGAGACCCAGTACTTC
CASRRGGSAQETQYF
>.|TRBJ2-2|.|TRBV29-1
TGCAGCGCCAGACTGGCAGGGGGGACCGGGGAGCTGTTTTTT
CSARLAGGTGELFF
>.|TRBJ1-5|.|TRBV30
TGTGCCTGGAGTAAGGGCCAGGGCTCCAATCAGCCCCAGCATTTT
CAWSKGQGSNQPQHF